This TCR beta chain was identified during a study of cytomegalovirus exposure and HLA in healthy donors. The study's findings and limits: Presence/absence results assume similar sequencing depth per donor, which may not hold.

Primers included in the PCR were 60 Vbeta and 13 Jbeta primers. Only in-frame clones appear in the TCRdb table, and some are missing; sequencing was by immunoSEQ multiplex PCR. Among roughly 92,000 clones listed, 81% were seen once. CDR3 length: 15 amino acids. J lost 3 bases, V lost 0 bases, and 5 bases had no gene match. Germline V gene lookup returns CDR1 SGHTA and CDR2 FQGNSA. This clone was recorded once. Its target is not known. This sequence was found in a woman aged 70-85 years in good health and CMV-seropositive. The gene calls are TRBV7-2 and TRBJ2-7; 7 bases are shared with TRBD1. Sequencing input: PBMCs. CDR3 region: CASSLAHRGLYEQYF. CDR3 sequence (DNA): TGTGCCAGCAGCTTAGCGCATAGGGGGCTCTACGAGCAGTACTTC. Together with reference TRBV7-2 and TRBJ2-7, the CDR3 gives the full variable domain: GAGVSQSPSNKVTEKGKDVELRCDPISGHTALYWYRQSLGQGLEFLIYFQGNSAPDKSGLPSDRFSAERTGGSVSTLTIQRTQQEDSAVYLCASSLAHRGLYEQYFGPGTRLTVT.